This T cell receptor (beta chain) was obtained from a study of CD8 T cells in ankylosing spondylitis. Study-level points and caveats: Seemingly characteristic of ankylosing spondylitis blood was a TCR beta motif consisting of about 8 highly homologous variants. There was reportedly significant enrichment of clones that were disease-linked in matched ankylosing spondylitis synovial fluid.

CDR3 length equals 12 residues. Germline lookup yields CDR1 SGDLS and CDR2 YYNGEE. Trimming removed 3 bases at V and 6 bases at J, with 10 bases between. Making the TCR beta libraries involved quantitative 5'-RACE with molecular barcodes. TCRdb itself ran the 5' RACE reads through MiXCR, one entry per CDR3 protein. Among roughly 230,000 distinct CDR3 sequences listed, around 8% were seen once. This clonotype occurred many times. The target antigen is unknown. The sequenced sample consisted of blood, either unsorted or a sorted T cell fraction (not recorded which). The chain joins TRBV9 to TRBJ2-7; D assignment may be TRBD1 or TRBD2 (6 bases each). The source of this sequence is a female donor with ankylosing spondylitis or in good health (not recorded which). CDR3 coding DNA: TGTGCCAGCAGCGCCGGAGGGGGCGAGCAGTACTTC. Its translation: CASSAGGGEQYF.